Below, 20 T cell receptor beta chains from the same sample are listed, as sequenced in a study of cytomegalovirus exposure and HLA in healthy donors. PCR primers comprised 60 Vbeta and 13 Jbeta primers. Assay used: immunoSEQ multiplex PCR; TCRdb lists only in-frame clones, some missing. The data contain about 140,000 clones, about 80% of them singletons. Sequencing was performed on PBMCs. The receptors were gathered from a woman aged 40 to 55 in good health and CMV-seronegative.

The chain is built from TRBV2 and TRBJ2-2, with D maybe TRBD2 (6 bases). CDR1 and CDR2 (germline): SNHLY, FYNNEI. Deletions cut 6 bases from V and 4 bases from J, with 9 bases between. This CDR3 is built from 13 residues. The chain's CDR3 is CASRVAATGELFF. The DNA of the CDR3 is TGTGCCAGCAGGGTAGCGGCCACCGGGGAGCTGTTTTTT.

The chain carries TRBV11-2 and TRBJ2-3, with D maybe TRBD2 (6 bases). From germline, CDR1 is SGHAT and CDR2 FQNNGV. The V end lost 6 bases, the J end lost 3 bases, and 13 bases lay between the germline ends. The CDR3 spans 14 residues. The CDR3 loop is CASSHGSWTDTQYF. The CDR3 coding sequence is TGTGCCAGCAGTCACGGGAGTTGGACAGATACGCAGTATTTT.

V gene TRBV9 combines with J gene TRBJ2-1; possible D gene TRBD2, 5 bases. The V gene's germline CDR1 is SGDLS and CDR2 YYNGEE. Trimming took 0 bases from V and 10 from J, leaving 14 bases between them. The CDR3 has 14 residues. This CDR3 reads CASSVGVHPGEQFF. The CDR3 nucleotides are TGTGCCAGCAGCGTAGGGGTCCACCCGGGAGAGCAGTTCTTC.

The chain carries TRBV29-1 and TRBJ2-7, with 7 bases fitting TRBD2. CDR3 length: 12 residues. CDR1 and CDR2 (germline): SQVTM, ANQGSEA. J gave up 2 bases and V 3 bases, and 1 base lay outside the gene matches. The CDR3 spells CSVEGTTYEQYF. The CDR3 DNA is TGCAGCGTTGAGGGGACTACCTACGAGCAGTACTTC.

V gene TRBV5-4 combines with J gene TRBJ2-7; 11 positions agree with TRBD2. Germline assignment: CDR1 SGHNT and CDR2 YYREEE (reference sequence). V was pared by 4 bases and J by 9 bases, with 9 bases of the junction left unmatched. The CDR3 is 14 amino acids. CDR3 in amino acids: CASSPVAGGPAQYF. As DNA, the CDR3 is TGTGCCAGCAGCCCCGTAGCGGGAGGGCCTGCGCAGTACTTC.

The V gene is TRBV6-1, the J gene TRBJ1-1; 7 bases fit TRBD1. CDR1 is MNHNS, CDR2 SASEGT, per germline. This CDR3 has 15 residues. With 7 bases clipped from V and 6 bases from J, the junction kept 14 bases outside the gene matches. The CDR3 DNA reads as TGTGCCAGCAAAGAAATGATCGGACAGGTCTCTGAAGCTTTCTTT. As protein: CASKEMIGQVSEAFF.

This clone was found a few times. The rearrangement uses TRBV6-1 and TRBJ1-3; a weak D match, TRBD1 (5 bases). Between the trimmed V and J ends, which lost 6 bases and 3 bases, there was a span of 15 bases. There are 15 residues in the CDR3. The germline gives CDR1 MNHNS, CDR2 SASEGT. CDR3 region: CASSPLGLDGNTIYF. The CDR3 DNA is TGTGCCAGCAGCCCCTTGGGGCTAGATGGAAACACCATATATTTT.

The chain joins TRBV9 to TRBJ2-4, with 10 nucleotides matching TRBD2. Germline loops: CDR1 SGDLS, CDR2 YYNGEE. V shed 2 bases, J shed 7 bases, and the junction held 9 bases outside the gene matches. The CDR3 spans 16 residues. The CDR3 region is CASSVSSGRTGNIQYF. The CDR3 nucleotides are TGTGCCAGCAGCGTGAGTAGCGGGAGGACGGGGAACATTCAGTACTTC.

V is TRBV6-1 and J is TRBJ1-5; tentatively, D is TRBD1 (6 bases). The germline V gene has CDR1 MNHNS and CDR2 SASEGT. Trimming pared 4 bases from V and 5 bases from J, leaving 9 bases between. There are 13 residues in the CDR3. This CDR3 reads CASSGNRDQPQHF. The CDR3 DNA reads as TGTGCCAGCAGTGGGAACAGGGATCAGCCCCAGCATTTT.

This clone was detected only once. The chain couples TRBV19 to TRBJ1-1; 7 bases agree with TRBD1. V was pared by 2 bases and J by 0 bases, with 3 bases of the junction left unmatched. Germline loops: CDR1 LNHDA, CDR2 SQIVND (reference sequence). The CDR3 is 15 amino acids. CDR3 residues: CASSIFGQVNTEAFF. In DNA form, the CDR3 reads TGTGCCAGTAGTATATTTGGACAGGTGAACACTGAAGCTTTCTTT.

The rearrangement links TRBV6-5 to TRBJ1-2; tentative D call: TRBD1 (6 bases). The CDR3 is made up of 13 amino acids. V was cut by 5 bases and J by 6 bases, with 13 bases left in between. Germline CDR1 is MNHEY and CDR2 is SVGAGI. In DNA, the CDR3 is TGTGCCAGCAGTAAACAGGGTTTAGATGGCTACACCTTC. It yields the protein CASSKQGLDGYTF.

The sample holds a few counts of this clone. The V call is TRBV19, the J call TRBJ2-1; 7 bases agree with TRBD1. The CDR3 totals 16 residues. Germline V gives CDR1 LNHDA, CDR2 SQIVND (reference sequence). The trim removed 6 bases at V and 3 bases at J, leaving 11 bases unmatched. CDR3 protein: CASSYTGTEYYNEQFF. In DNA form, the CDR3 reads TGTGCCAGTAGCTACACCGGGACAGAATACTACAATGAGCAGTTCTTC.

The V call is TRBV5-1, the J call TRBJ2-1; D perhaps matches TRBD2 (6 bases). The CDR3 sequence is 12 residues long. Germline lookup yields CDR1 SGHRS and CDR2 YFSETQ. Trimming removed 3 bases at V and 10 bases at J, with 11 bases between. CDR3 sequence: CASSYPGGEQFF. In DNA form, the CDR3 reads TGCGCCAGCAGCTACCCTGGGGGGGAGCAGTTCTTC.

V usage is TRBV7-3 and J usage is TRBJ2-5, with a tentative D call TRBD1 (6 bases). Germline CDR1 reads SGHTA; CDR2 reads FQGTGA. Trimming cost V 4 bases and J 4 bases, with 16 bases left between them. This CDR3 region has 15 residues. CDR3 protein: CASSYTGFLGETQYF. CDR3 in DNA: TGTGCCAGCAGCTATACAGGGTTTCTTGGAGAGACCCAGTACTTC.

The chain has TRBV13 and TRBJ2-7; 7 bases fit TRBD2. This CDR3 is 12 amino acids long. Germline assignment: CDR1 PRHDT and CDR2 FYEKMQ (reference sequence). The V and J ends lost 5 bases and 6 bases, in that order; junction bases with no gene match: 4. In DNA form, the CDR3 reads TGTGCCAGCAGCCTAAGCGGGGTCGAGCAGTACTTC. It yields the protein CASSLSGVEQYF.

This clone has just a few counts. The gene calls are TRBV7-9 and TRBJ1-4; D is ambiguous. CDR1 is SEHNR, CDR2 FQNEAQ, per germline (reference sequence). V gave up 0 bases and J gave up 8 bases, with 13 bases separating them. The CDR3 extends over 15 amino acids. DNA for the CDR3: TGTGCCAGCAGCTTAGCGGAACACTTGGAGGAAAAACTGTTTTTT. It specifies CASSLAEHLEEKLFF.

This clone was recorded a few times. V usage is TRBV7-6 and J usage is TRBJ2-7; 10 positions match TRBD1. The V and J ends lost 5 bases and 5 bases, in that order; junction bases with no gene match: 9. In germline, CDR1 is SGHVS, CDR2 FNYEAQ. CDR3 length: 15 residues. CDR3 amino acids: CASSPWTGGVHEQYF. In nucleotides, the CDR3 is TGTGCCAGCAGCCCTTGGACAGGGGGTGTCCACGAGCAGTACTTC.

The chain joins TRBV7-9 to TRBJ2-5; D is possibly TRBD1 (6 bases). Matching the DNA end better, TRBJ2-7 makes the J call doubtful. The CDR3 contains 15 residues. Germline V gene data show CDR1 as SEHNR and CDR2 as FQNEAQ (reference sequence). The CDR3 DNA follows: TGTGCCAGCAGCTCTATGACAGGCCCGAAATACGAGCAGTACTTC. Its protein product is CASSSMTGPKYEQYF.

The chain joins TRBV27 to TRBJ2-1; tentative D call: TRBD2 (6 bases). Trimming cost V 5 bases and J 0 bases, with 26 bases left between them. Germline loops: CDR1 MNHEY, CDR2 SMNVEV (reference sequence). The CDR3 runs to 20 residues. The CDR3 spells CASSPRRGRSFVSSYNEQFF. CDR3 sequence (DNA): TGTGCCAGCAGTCCCAGGAGGGGACGATCGTTTGTGAGCTCCTACAATGAGCAGTTCTTC.

The genes are TRBV12-5 and TRBJ2-1; 7 positions match TRBD2. The CDR3 runs 17 residues. The germline CDR1 and CDR2 sequences are LGHNT and FRNRAP. With 4 bases clipped from V and 6 bases from J, the junction kept 15 bases outside the gene matches. The CDR3 loop reads CASGSREASRDINEQFF. The CDR3 DNA reads TGTGCTAGTGGTTCCCGGGAGGCATCCCGGGATATCAATGAGCAGTTCTTC.